Listed here are 10 T cell receptor beta chains from one sample, sequenced in a study of cytomegalovirus exposure and HLA in healthy donors. PCR amplification relied on 60 Vbeta primers (plus 13 Jbeta primers). The assay was immunoSEQ multiplex PCR, and TCRdb's table has in-frame clones only and misses some. This repertoire shows about 120,000 clones, 65% to 90% found once; its top ten account for 2% to 2.5%. Material: PBMCs. Source of these receptors: a woman in her thirties or forties in good health and CMV-seronegative.

This clone was found a few times. V is TRBV7-8 and J is TRBJ1-1; D is perhaps TRBD1 (6 bases). The germline CDR1 and CDR2 sequences are SGHVS and FQNEAQ. The CDR3 totals 13 residues. V shed 4 bases and J shed 3 bases, with 9 bases lying between them. The CDR3 DNA sequence: TGTGCCAGCAGCTCAGGGGTTCACACTGAAGCTTTCTTT. Its protein is CASSSGVHTEAFF. Filled out from reference TRBV7-8 and TRBJ1-1, the complete variable domain reads GAGVSQSPRYKVAKRGQDVALRCDPISGHVSLFWYQQALGQGPEFLTYFQNEAQLDKSGLPSDRFFAERPEGSVSTLKIQRTQQEDSAVYLCASSSGVHTEAFFGQGTRLTVV.

The chain links TRBV28 to TRBJ2-7; 12 bases match TRBD2. Germline-derived CDR1 and CDR2 are MDHEN and SYDVKM. The CDR3 sequence is 17 residues long. Germline trimming cut 5 bases from V and 5 bases from J; bases unmatched to any gene: 13. The DNA of the CDR3 is TGTGCCAGCAGTCCAGTGACTAGCGGGAGCCCTCTGGACGAGCAGTACTTC. Amino acids: CASSPVTSGSPLDEQYF.

The V and J genes are TRBV29-1 and TRBJ1-6; D is possibly TRBD1 (6 bases). This CDR3 spans 13 amino acids. V lost 4 bases, J lost 7 bases, and 11 bases lay in between. Germline lookup yields CDR1 SQVTM and CDR2 ANQGSEA. CDR3 DNA sequence: TGCAGCGTTGCAGGGGACCTAAATTCACCCCTCCACTTT. Protein: CSVAGDLNSPLHF.

As for this clone: Additional DNA sequences in this sample encode the identical CDR3. J is TRBJ1-1 and V is TRBV15; D uncertain. Germline V gene data show CDR1 as LNHNV and CDR2 as YYDKDF (reference sequence). The CDR3 runs to 16 residues. Trimming took 0 bases from V and 6 from J, leaving 17 bases between them. Here the CDR3 reads CATSRDREGRMAEAFF. The CDR3 DNA follows: TGTGCCACCAGCAGAGATAGGGAAGGGAGGATGGCTGAAGCTTTCTTT.

This chain links TRBV5-4 with TRBJ2-1; 9 nucleotides match TRBD2. V trimming: 4 bases; J trimming: 8 bases; junction bases outside the gene matches: 7. The CDR3 has 14 residues. Per the germline V gene, CDR1 is SGHNT and CDR2 is YYREEE (reference sequence). In nucleotides, the CDR3 is TGTGCCAGCAGCAGACCGGGACTAGCCGATGAGCAGTTCTTC. Amino acid sequence: CASSRPGLADEQFF.

The genes are TRBV6-1 and TRBJ2-7; perhaps TRBD2 as D (5 bases). Between the trimmed V and J ends, which lost 6 bases and 4 bases, there was a span of 19 bases. The CDR3 has 15 residues. Germline V CDR1 and CDR2: MNHNS, SASEGT. In nucleotides, the CDR3 is TGTGCCAGCAGAAGCACACCCCTTAGGGAGTACGAGCAGTACTTC. Amino acids: CASRSTPLREYEQYF.

V usage is TRBV28 and J usage is TRBJ2-5; D may be TRBD1 (6 bases). The end of the DNA fits TRBJ2-7 better, so the J call may be wrong. The CDR3 has 14 amino acids. The germline V gene has CDR1 MDHEN and CDR2 SYDVKM. In DNA, the CDR3 is TGTGCCAGCAGTCCGACCAGGGGTTCCTACGAGCAGTACTTC. Its translation: CASSPTRGSYEQYF.

This rearrangement joins TRBV11-2 to TRBJ2-5; D call uncertain. This CDR3 contains 16 residues. Trimming removed 5 bases from V and 1 base from J, with 17 bases in between. Per germline, CDR1 SGHAT and CDR2 FQNNGV. The CDR3 DNA sequence: TGTGCCAGCAGCCCTTTTCGTGGGCAGATCCAAGAGACCCAGTACTTC. As protein: CASSPFRGQIQETQYF.

The CDR3: CSVATGAGEKLFF. The CDR3 DNA reads TGCAGCGTTGCCACAGGGGCGGGTGAAAAACTGTTTTTT. The J gene is TRBJ1-4, the V gene TRBV29-1, with 7 bases fitting TRBD1. V shed 4 bases and J 7 bases; nucleotides not matched to a gene: 6. Per germline, CDR1 SQVTM and CDR2 ANQGSEA. This CDR3 contains 13 residues.

The chain carries TRBV5-6 and TRBJ2-5; perhaps TRBD2 as D (5 bases). The assigned J gene may be wrong: the sequence end matches TRBJ2-7 better. The CDR3 spans 16 residues. In germline, CDR1 is SGHDT, CDR2 YYEEEE. The CDR3 region has the DNA TGTGCCAGCAGCTTGGAAAAAGGGCCAGGACTCTACGAGCAGTACTTC. This encodes CASSLEKGPGLYEQYF.